This T cell receptor beta chain stems from a study of cytomegalovirus exposure and HLA in healthy donors. Regarding this clone: The antigen remains unidentified.

Study-level points and caveats: Another analysis was done later, and it associated 16,951 TCR beta sequences with HLA alleles at 0.05 false discovery rate. The listing of approximately 160 TCR beta chains classed them as cytomegalovirus-associated.

Use of 60 Vbeta and 13 Jbeta primers characterized the PCR. TCRdb's table, derived via immunoSEQ multiplex PCR, lists solely in-frame clones and lacks some. The data hold roughly 100,000 clones, with 82% observed a single time. The V end was cut by 2 bases, the J end by 9 bases, with 14 bases between. The CDR3 is 14 amino acids. Germline V gene lookup returns CDR1 MNHNS and CDR2 SASEGT. This receptor was identified in a man in his forties or fifties in good health and CMV-seronegative. V usage is TRBV6-1 and J usage is TRBJ1-5; D is perhaps TRBD1 (6 bases). What was sequenced was PBMCs. The CDR3 region has the DNA TGTGCCAGCAGTGAAAGGGGGGGGCGAGGGCCCCAGCATTTT. Translated, it gives CASSERGGRGPQHF.